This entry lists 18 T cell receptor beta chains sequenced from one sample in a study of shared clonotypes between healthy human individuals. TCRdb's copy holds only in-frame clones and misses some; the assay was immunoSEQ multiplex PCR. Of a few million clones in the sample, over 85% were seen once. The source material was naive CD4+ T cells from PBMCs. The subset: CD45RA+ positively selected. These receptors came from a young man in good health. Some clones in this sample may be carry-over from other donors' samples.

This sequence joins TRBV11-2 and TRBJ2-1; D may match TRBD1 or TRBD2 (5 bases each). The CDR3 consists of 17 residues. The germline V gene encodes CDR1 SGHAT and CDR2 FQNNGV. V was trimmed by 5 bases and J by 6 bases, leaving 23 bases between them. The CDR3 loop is CASSILLVGELGNEQFF. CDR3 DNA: TGTGCCAGCAGCATCCTTCTCGTGGGGGAGCTGGGCAATGAGCAGTTCTTC.

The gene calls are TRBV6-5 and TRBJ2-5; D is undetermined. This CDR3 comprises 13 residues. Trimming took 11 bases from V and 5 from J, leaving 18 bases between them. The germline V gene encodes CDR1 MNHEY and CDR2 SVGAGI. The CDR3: CAVKTVSKETQYF. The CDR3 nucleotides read TGTGCCGTTAAGACTGTTTCCAAGGAGACCCAGTACTTC.

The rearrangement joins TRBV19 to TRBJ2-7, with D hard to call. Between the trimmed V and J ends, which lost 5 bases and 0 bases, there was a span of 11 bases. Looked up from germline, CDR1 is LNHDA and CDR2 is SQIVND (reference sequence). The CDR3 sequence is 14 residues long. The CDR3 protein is CASSPVPVSYEQYF. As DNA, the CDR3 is TGTGCCAGTAGTCCGGTCCCCGTCTCCTACGAGCAGTACTTC.

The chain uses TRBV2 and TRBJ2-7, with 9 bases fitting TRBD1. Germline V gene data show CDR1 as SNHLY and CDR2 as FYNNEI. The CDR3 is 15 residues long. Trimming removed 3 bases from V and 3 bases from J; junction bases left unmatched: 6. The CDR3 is CASSEGDRDIYEQYF. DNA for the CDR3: TGTGCCAGCAGTGAGGGGGACAGGGATATCTACGAGCAGTACTTC.

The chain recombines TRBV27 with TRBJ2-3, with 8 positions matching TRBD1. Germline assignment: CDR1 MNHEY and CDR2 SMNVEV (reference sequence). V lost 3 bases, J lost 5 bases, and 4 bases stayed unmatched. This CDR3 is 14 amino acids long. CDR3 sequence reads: CASSFQGAGDTQYF. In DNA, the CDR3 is TGTGCCAGCAGTTTTCAGGGGGCGGGAGATACGCAGTATTTT.

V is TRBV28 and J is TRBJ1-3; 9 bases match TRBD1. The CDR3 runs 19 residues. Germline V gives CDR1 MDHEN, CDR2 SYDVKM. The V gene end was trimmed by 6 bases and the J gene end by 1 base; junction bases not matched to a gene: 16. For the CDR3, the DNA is TGTGCCAGCAGAAGCCGGGACAGGGAGCGCTCGGGGTCTGGAAACACCATATATTTT. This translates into CASRSRDRERSGSGNTIYF.

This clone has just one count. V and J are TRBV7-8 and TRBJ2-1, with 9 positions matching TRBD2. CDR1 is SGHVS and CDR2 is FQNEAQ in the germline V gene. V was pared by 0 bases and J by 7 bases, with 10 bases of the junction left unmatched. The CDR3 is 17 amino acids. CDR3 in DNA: TGTGCCAGCAGCTTAGCGCTGAGTAGCGGGAGTTCAAATGAGCAGTTCTTC. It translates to CASSLALSSGSSNEQFF.

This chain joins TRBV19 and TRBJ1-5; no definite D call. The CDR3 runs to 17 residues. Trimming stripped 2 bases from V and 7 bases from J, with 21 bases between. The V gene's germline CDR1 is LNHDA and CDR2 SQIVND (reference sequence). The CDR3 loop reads CASSIYPLWLSGQPQHF. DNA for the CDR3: TGTGCCAGTAGTATATATCCCCTATGGCTCTCCGGGCAGCCCCAGCATTTT.

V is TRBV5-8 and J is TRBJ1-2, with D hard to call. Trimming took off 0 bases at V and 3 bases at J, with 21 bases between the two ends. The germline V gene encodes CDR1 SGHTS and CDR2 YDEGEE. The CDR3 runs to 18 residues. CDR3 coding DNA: TGTGCCAGCAGCTTGGTTTTCGGAGGGCCCAGGCGGGACTATGGCTACACCTTC. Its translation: CASSLVFGGPRRDYGYTF.

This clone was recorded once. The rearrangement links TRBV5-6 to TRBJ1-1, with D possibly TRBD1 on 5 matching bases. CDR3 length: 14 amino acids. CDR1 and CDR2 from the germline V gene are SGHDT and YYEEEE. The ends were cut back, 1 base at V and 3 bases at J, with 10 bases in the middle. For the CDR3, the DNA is TGTGCCAGCAGCTTGTGGGGGAGGCACACTGAAGCTTTCTTT. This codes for CASSLWGRHTEAFF.

This CDR3 reads CASSATGDQPQHF. The DNA of the CDR3 is TGCGCCAGCAGCGCCACAGGGGATCAGCCCCAGCATTTT. The chain has TRBV10-2 and TRBJ1-5; the match to TRBD1 covers 7 bases. The CDR3 covers 13 residues. Germline CDR1 reads WSHSY; CDR2 reads SAAADI. Losses at the gene ends were 6 bases for V and 5 bases for J; bases not matched to a gene: 4.

Here the CDR3 DNA reads TGTGCCAGCAGATATTCTGGGGCCAACGTCCTGACTTTC. Translated: CASRYSGANVLTF. This rearrangement joins TRBV7-3 to TRBJ2-6, with D hard to call. V was shortened by 6 bases and J by 1 base, with 4 bases between the two germline ends. The germline gives CDR1 SGHTA, CDR2 FQGTGA. CDR3 length: 13 amino acids.

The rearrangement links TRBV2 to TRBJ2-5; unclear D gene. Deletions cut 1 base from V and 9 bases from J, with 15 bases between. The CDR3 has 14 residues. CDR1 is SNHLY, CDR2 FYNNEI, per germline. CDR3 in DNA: TGTGCCAGCAGTGAAGGGCTTCAGTATGGGGCCCAGTACTTC. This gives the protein CASSEGLQYGAQYF.

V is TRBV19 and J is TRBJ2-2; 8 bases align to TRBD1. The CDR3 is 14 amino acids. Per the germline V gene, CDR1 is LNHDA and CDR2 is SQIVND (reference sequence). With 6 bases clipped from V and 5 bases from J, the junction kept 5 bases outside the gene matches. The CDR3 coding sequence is TGTGCCAGTAGAGTCACAGGGGGGACCGGGGAGCTGTTTTTT. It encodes CASRVTGGTGELFF.

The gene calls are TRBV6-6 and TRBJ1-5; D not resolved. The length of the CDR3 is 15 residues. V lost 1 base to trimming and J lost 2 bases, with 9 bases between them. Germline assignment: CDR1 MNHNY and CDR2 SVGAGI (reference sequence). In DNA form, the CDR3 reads TGTGCCAGCAGTTACTTTAATAGGGGCAATCAGCCCCAGCATTTT. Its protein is CASSYFNRGNQPQHF.

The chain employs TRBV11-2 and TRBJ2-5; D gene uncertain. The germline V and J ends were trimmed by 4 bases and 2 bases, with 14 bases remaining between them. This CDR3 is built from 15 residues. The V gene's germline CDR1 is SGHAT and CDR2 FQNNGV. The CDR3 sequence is CASSSRGPSQETQYF. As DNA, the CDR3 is TGTGCCAGCAGCTCCCGCGGACCCTCACAAGAGACCCAGTACTTC.

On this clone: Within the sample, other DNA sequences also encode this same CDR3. CDR3 sequence reads: CASSLVGGAGANVLTF. CDR3 coding DNA: TGTGCCAGCAGCTTGGTCGGGGGAGCTGGGGCCAACGTCCTGACTTTC. The chain combines TRBV5-8 with TRBJ2-6; tentatively, D is TRBD2 (6 bases). This CDR3 is 16 amino acids long. Germline V gene sequence: CDR1 SGHTS, CDR2 YDEGEE. The V end lost 0 bases, the J end lost 2 bases, and 9 bases lay between the germline ends.

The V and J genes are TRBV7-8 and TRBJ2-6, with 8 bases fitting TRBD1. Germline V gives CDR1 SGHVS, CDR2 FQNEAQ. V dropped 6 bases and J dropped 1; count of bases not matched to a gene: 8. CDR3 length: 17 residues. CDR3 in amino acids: CASRWGRGRSGANVLTF. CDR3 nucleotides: TGTGCCAGCAGATGGGGCAGGGGGCGGTCTGGGGCCAACGTCCTGACTTTC. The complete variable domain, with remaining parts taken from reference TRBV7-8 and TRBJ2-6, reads GAGVSQSPRYKVAKRGQDVALRCDPISGHVSLFWYQQALGQGPEFLTYFQNEAQLDKSGLPSDRFFAERPEGSVSTLKIQRTQQEDSAVYLCASRWGRGRSGANVLTFGAGSRLTVL.